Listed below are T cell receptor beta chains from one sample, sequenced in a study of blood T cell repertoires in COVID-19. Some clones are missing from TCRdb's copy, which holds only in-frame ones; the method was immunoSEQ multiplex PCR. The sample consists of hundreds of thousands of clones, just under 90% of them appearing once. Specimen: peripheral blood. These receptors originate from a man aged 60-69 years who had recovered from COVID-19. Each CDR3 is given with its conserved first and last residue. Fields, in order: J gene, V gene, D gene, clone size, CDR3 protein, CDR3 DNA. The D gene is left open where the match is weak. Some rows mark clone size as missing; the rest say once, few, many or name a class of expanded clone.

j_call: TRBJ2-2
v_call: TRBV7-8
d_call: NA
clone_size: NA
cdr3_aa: CASSLDRTGELFF
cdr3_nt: TGTGCCAGCAGCTTAGATCGCACCGGGGAGCTGTTTTTT

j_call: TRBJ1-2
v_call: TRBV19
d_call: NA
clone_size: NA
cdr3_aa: CASSILINYGYTF
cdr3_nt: TGTGCCAGTAGTATTCTAATAAACTATGGCTACACCTTC

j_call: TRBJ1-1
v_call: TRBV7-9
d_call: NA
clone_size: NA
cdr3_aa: CASSFGGRDTEAFF
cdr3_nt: TGTGCCAGCAGCTTCGGGGGAAGGGACACTGAAGCTTTCTTT

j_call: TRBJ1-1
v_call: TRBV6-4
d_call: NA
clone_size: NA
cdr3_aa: CASSGQAGTEAFF
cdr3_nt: TGTGCCAGCAGTGGACAGGCAGGGACTGAAGCTTTCTTT

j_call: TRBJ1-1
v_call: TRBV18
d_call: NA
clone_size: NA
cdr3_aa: CASSGLQGNTEAFF
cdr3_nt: TGTGCCAGCTCAGGGTTACAGGGAAACACTGAAGCTTTCTTT

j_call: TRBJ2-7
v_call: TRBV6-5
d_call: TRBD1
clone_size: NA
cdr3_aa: CASSSTGTGVHEQYF
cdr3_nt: TGTGCCAGCAGCTCCACTGGGACAGGGGTCCACGAGCAGTACTTC

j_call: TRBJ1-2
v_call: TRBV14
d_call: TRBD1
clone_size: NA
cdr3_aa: CASSQGIDRVRGYTF
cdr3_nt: TGTGCCAGCAGCCAAGGTATCGACAGGGTACGTGGCTACACCTTC

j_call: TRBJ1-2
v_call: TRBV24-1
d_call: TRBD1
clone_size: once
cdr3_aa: CATSDTTGGGNYGYTF
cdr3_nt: TGTGCCACCAGTGATACCACAGGGGGGGGAAACTATGGCTACACCTTC

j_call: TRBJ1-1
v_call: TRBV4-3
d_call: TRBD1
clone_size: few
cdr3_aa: CASSQGQGLYGVAFF
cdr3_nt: TGCGCCAGCAGCCAAGGACAGGGGCTCTATGGGGTAGCTTTCTTT

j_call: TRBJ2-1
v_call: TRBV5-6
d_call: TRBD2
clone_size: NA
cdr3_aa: CASSQLAGVGEQFF
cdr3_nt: TGTGCCAGCAGCCAACTAGCGGGAGTCGGTGAGCAGTTCTTC

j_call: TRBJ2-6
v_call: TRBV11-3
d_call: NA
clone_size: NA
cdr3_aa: CASSHAGQTSGANVLTF
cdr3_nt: TGTGCCAGCAGCCACGCGGGACAGACGTCTGGGGCCAACGTCCTGACTTTC

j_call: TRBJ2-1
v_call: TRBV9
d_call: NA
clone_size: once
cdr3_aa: CASSVGSSSYNEQFF
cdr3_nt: TGTGCCAGCAGCGTAGGGTCCAGCTCCTACAATGAGCAGTTCTTC

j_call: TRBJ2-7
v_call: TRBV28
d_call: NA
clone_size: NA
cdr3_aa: CASGPEQYF
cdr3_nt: TGTGCCAGCGGCCCCGAGCAGTACTTC

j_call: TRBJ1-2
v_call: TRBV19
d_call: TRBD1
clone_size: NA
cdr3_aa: CASSMATGLRGYTF
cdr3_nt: TGTGCCAGTAGTATGGCGACAGGGTTGCGTGGCTACACCTTC

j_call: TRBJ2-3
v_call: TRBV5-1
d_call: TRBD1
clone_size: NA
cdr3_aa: CASSSTGGGGTDTQYF
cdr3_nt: TGCGCCAGCAGCTCAACAGGGGGCGGAGGCACAGATACGCAGTATTTT

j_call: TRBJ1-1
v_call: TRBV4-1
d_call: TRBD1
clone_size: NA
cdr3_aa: CASSQDTTGGWTEAFF
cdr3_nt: TGCGCCAGCAGCCAAGATACGACAGGGGGCTGGACTGAAGCTTTCTTT

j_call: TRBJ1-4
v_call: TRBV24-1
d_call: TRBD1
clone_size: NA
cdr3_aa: CATSEPGTGFGEKLFF
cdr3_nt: TGTGCCACCAGTGAACCCGGGACAGGGTTCGGGGAAAAACTGTTTTTT

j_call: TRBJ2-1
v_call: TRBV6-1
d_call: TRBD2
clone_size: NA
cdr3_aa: CASSKAGGPSNEQFF
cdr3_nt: TGTGCCAGCAGTAAAGCGGGAGGGCCTTCCAATGAGCAGTTCTTC

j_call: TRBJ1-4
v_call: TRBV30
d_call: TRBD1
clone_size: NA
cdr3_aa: CAWSDRGESEKLFF
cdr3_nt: TGTGCCTGGAGCGACAGGGGGGAGTCGGAAAAACTGTTTTTT

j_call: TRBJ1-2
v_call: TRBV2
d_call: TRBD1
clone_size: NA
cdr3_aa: CASSESDRGYGYTF
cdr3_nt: TGTGCCAGCAGTGAATCCGACAGGGGCTATGGCTACACCTTC

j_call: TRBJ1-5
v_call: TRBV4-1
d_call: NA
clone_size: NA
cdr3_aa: CASSQVFVRNQPQHF
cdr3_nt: TGCGCCAGCAGCCAAGTATTTGTCCGCAATCAGCCCCAGCATTTT

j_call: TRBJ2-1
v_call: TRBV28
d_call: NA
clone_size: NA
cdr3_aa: CASTLLRADNEQFF
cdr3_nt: TGTGCCAGCACCCTGTTGCGGGCGGACAATGAGCAGTTCTTC

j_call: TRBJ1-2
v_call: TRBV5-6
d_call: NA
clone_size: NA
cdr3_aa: CASSRGGGYTF
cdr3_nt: TGTGCCAGCAGCCGGGGGGGCGGCTACACCTTC